Below, one T cell receptor (beta chain) is given with its context. Its antigen is currently unknown. The PCR ran on 60 Vbeta and 13 Jbeta primers. Generated by immunoSEQ multiplex PCR, the TCRdb table keeps only in-frame clones and is missing some. The table lists under 130,000 clones, over 65% of them singletons. Per the germline V gene, CDR1 is LGHNA and CDR2 is YSLEER. The CDR3 is 16 residues long. Trimming removed 3 bases from V and 7 bases from J, with 21 bases in between. These data belong to a study of cytomegalovirus exposure and HLA in healthy donors. About the research overall: In an early release, HLA-typed donors contributed tens of millions of unique TCR sequences. Study-level results: Overall, roughly 150 TCR beta chains were annotated as cytomegalovirus-associated.

The receptor was derived from a man between 40 and 49 years old in good health and CMV-seropositive. The V gene is TRBV4-3, the J gene TRBJ1-2; D not certain. The specimen was PBMCs. As DNA, the CDR3 is TGCGCCAGCAGCCAGGGAAATACAGCCTTAGCGAGTGGCTACACCTTC. Its translation is CASSQGNTALASGYTF.